This T cell receptor (beta chain) was identified in a study of blood T cell repertoires in COVID-19. For the study at large: Specimens from acute and convalescent COVID-19 originated in the United States, Italy and Spain. T cells, B-cell-depleted T cells, or PBMCs provided the cDNA or gDNA that served as material.

In the original processing: Amplifying reference gene primers gave estimates of nucleated cell counts. Profiling relied on immunoSEQ multiplex PCR, and the TCRdb table lists in-frame clones only, not all of them. V, J and clone size were drawn from that table, and D and trimming were deduced from the DNA. The repertoire has under 110,000 clones, 71% of them found once; the top ten carry approximately 0.9%. Trimming left V 11 bases short and J 9 bases short, with 28 bases between. The germline CDR1 and CDR2 sequences are SGHTA and FQGTGA. CDR3 length equals 15 residues. This clonotype was sampled from a human donor with acute or convalescent COVID-19. The donor label of this sample is uncertain. The chain joins TRBV7-3 to TRBJ2-5, with D perhaps TRBD1 (7 bases). Sequenced input: peripheral blood. The CDR3 nucleotides are TGTGCCGTCCCCGGCCGTAGGGGGCAGGGGGGATCCCAGTACTTC. The encoded protein is CAVPGRRGQGGSQYF.